The 6 T cell receptor beta chains below were found in one sample sequenced in a study of tissue T cells after allogeneic stem cell transplantation. TCRdb keeps only in-frame clones here, not all; method: immunoSEQ multiplex PCR. The sample gives some 45,000 clones, more than 90% of which show up once; under 4% is in the top ten. This specimen consisted of blood, obtained before transplantation. Every receptor here comes from a woman aged 35-75 years who later had graft-versus-host disease after an allogeneic stem cell transplant.

The DNA of the CDR3 is TGTGCCAGCTCACCTTACCAGACAGAAAACACCATATATTTT. Translated: CASSPYQTENTIYF. The V and J genes are TRBV18 and TRBJ1-3; the D gene is possibly TRBD1 (5 bases). The CDR3 consists of 14 residues. Germline-derived CDR1 and CDR2 are KGHSH and LQKENI. The V end was cut by 3 bases, the J end by 6 bases, with 12 bases between.

J is TRBJ2-6 and V is TRBV29-1; D is unresolved. The CDR3 runs to 14 residues. Trimming cost V 6 bases and J 0 bases, with 9 bases left between them. CDR1 is SQVTM, CDR2 ANQGSEA, per germline. CDR3 residues: CSVGQSSGANVLTF. CDR3 nucleotides: TGCAGCGTCGGTCAGAGCTCTGGGGCCAACGTCCTGACTTTC.

This chain links TRBV7-3 with TRBJ2-3; 9 bases map to TRBD1. CDR3 length: 13 residues. V lost 8 bases and J lost 2; bases outside the gene matches: 2. Germline CDR1 reads SGHTA; CDR2 reads FQGTGA. CDR3 residues: CASGTGPTDTQYF. CDR3 nucleotide sequence: TGTGCCAGCGGGACAGGGCCCACAGATACGCAGTATTTT.

The chain uses TRBV5-1 and TRBJ1-1; D gene ambiguous. CDR1 SGHRS and CDR2 YFSETQ come from the germline V gene. V lost 4 bases to trimming and J lost 7 bases, with 14 bases between them. This CDR3 is built from 13 residues. CDR3: CASSRRPEGEAFF. CDR3 DNA sequence: TGCGCCAGCAGCCGGCGGCCGGAGGGTGAAGCTTTCTTT. The whole variable domain, remainder taken from reference TRBV5-1 and TRBJ1-1, is KAGVTQTPRYLIKTRGQQVTLSCSPISGHRSVSWYQQTPGQGLQFLFEYFSETQRNKGNFPGRFSGRQFSNSRSEMNVSTLELGDSALYLCASSRRPEGEAFFGQGTRLTVV.

V and J are TRBV3-1 (or the pseudogene TRBV3-2) and TRBJ2-7, with 8 bases identical to TRBD1. The CDR3 has 11 residues. With V trimmed by 6 bases and J by 9 bases, 4 bases remained unmatched. The germline gives CDR1 LGHDT, CDR2 YNNKEL (reference sequence). The CDR3 coding sequence is TGTGCCAGCAGTGCAGGGGGCTTGCAGTACTTC. Amino acids: CASSAGGLQYF.

V gene TRBV7-2 combines with J gene TRBJ2-3, with 11 bases lining up with TRBD2. The germline V gene encodes CDR1 SGHTA and CDR2 FQGNSA. This CDR3 is 18 amino acids long. Trimming removed 1 base from V and 0 bases from J; junction bases left unmatched: 6. CDR3 coding DNA: TGTGCCAGCAGCTTAGTTCCTAGCGGGGGGACTAGCACAGATACGCAGTATTTT. It yields the protein CASSLVPSGGTSTDTQYF. The complete variable domain, with remaining parts taken from reference TRBV7-2 and TRBJ2-3, reads GAGVSQSPSNKVTEKGKDVELRCDPISGHTALYWYRQSLGQGLEFLIYFQGNSAPDKSGLPSDRFSAERTGGSVSTLTIQRTQQEDSAVYLCASSLVPSGGTSTDTQYFGPGTRLTVL.